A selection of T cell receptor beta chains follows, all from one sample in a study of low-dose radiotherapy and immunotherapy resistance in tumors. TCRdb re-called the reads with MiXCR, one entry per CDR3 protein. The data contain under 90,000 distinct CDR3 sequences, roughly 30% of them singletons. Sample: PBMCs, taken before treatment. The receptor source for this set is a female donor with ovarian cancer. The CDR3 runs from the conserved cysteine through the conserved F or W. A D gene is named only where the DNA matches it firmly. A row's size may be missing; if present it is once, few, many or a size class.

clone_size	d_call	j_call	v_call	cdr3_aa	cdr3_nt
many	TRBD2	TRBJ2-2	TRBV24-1	CATSDLASGNGELFF	TGTGCCACCAGTGATTTGGCTAGCGGGAACGGGGAGCTGTTTTTT
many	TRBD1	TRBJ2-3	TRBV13	CASSRDRSTDTQYF	TGTGCCAGCAGCCGGGACAGGTCGACAGATACGCAGTATTTT
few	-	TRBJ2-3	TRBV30	CAWSVQDTQYF	TGTGCCTGGAGTGTACAGGATACGCAGTATTTT
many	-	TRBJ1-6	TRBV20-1	CSGGRGANSPLHF	TGCAGTGGGGGGCGGGGAGCTAATTCACCCCTCCACTTT
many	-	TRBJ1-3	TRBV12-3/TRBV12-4	CASSISGRAGNTIYF	TGTGCCAGCAGTATTTCAGGCAGGGCTGGAAACACCATATATTTT
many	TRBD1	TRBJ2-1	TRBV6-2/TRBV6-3	CASSDPPGQGYNEQFF	TGTGCCAGCAGTGACCCACCGGGACAGGGCTACAATGAGCAGTTCTTC
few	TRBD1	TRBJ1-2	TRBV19	CASKRQGDLAGYTF	TGTGCCAGTAAGAGACAGGGGGACTTGGCTGGCTACACCTTC
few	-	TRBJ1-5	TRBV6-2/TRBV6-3	CASRTDGVRQPQHF	TGTGCCAGCAGAACCGACGGGGTAAGGCAGCCCCAGCATTTT
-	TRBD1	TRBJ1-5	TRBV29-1	CSVWDREDGNQPQHF	TGCAGCGTTTGGGACAGGGAGGACGGCAATCAGCCCCAGCATTTT
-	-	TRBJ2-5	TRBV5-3	CASLGQGPGPAQETQYF	TGTGCCAGCCTGGGGCAGGGACCGGGCCCTGCCCAAGAGACCCAGTACTTC
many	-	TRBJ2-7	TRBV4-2	CASSQAGQGTDEQYF	TGTGCCAGCAGCCAAGCGGGTCAGGGGACCGACGAGCAGTACTTC
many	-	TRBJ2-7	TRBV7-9	CASSLVSHHEQYF	TGTGCCAGCAGCTTAGTTTCGCACCACGAGCAGTACTTC
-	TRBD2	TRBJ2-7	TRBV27	CASTLKEGRGRLAGAPYEQYF	TGTGCCAGCACCCTCAAGGAGGGCAGGGGGCGTCTAGCGGGAGCCCCCTACGAGCAGTACTTC
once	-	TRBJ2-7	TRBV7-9	CASSSDIGTSIYEQYF	TGTGCCAGCAGCTCAGATATCGGGACGAGCATCTACGAGCAGTACTTC
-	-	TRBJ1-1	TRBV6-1	CASSGSMNTEAFF	TGTGCCAGCAGTGGGTCCATGAACACTGAAGCTTTCTTT
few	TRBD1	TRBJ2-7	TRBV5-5	CASSLGTGVDEQYF	TGTGCCAGCAGCTTGGGGACAGGGGTGGACGAGCAGTACTTC
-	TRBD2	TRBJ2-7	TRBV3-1	CASSQGRGTYEQYF	TGTGCCAGCAGCCAAGGGCGGGGGACCTACGAGCAGTACTTC
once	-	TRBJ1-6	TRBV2	CASRGETRTNSPLHF	TGTGCCAGCAGGGGGGAGACACGTACTAATTCACCCCTCCACTTT
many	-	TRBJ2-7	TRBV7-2	CASSQDFSDYEQYF	TGTGCCAGCAGCCAGGACTTCAGTGATTACGAGCAGTACTTC
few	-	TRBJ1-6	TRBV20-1	CSARVGHSLDNSPLHF	TGCAGTGCTAGAGTCGGCCATTCCCTAGATAATTCACCCCTCCACTTT
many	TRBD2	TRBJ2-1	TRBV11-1	CASSLERGYNEQFF	TGTGCCAGCAGCTTGGAGCGGGGATACAATGAGCAGTTCTTC
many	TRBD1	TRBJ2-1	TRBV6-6	CASSRDRVAGEQFF	TGTGCCAGCAGCCGGGACAGGGTGGCTGGTGAGCAGTTCTTC
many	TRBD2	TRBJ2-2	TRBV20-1	CSARDPAGGPGGELFF	TGCAGTGCTAGAGATCCGGCGGGGGGGCCCGGCGGGGAGCTGTTTTTT
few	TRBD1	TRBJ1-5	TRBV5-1	CASSSTGDNQPQHF	TGCGCCAGCAGCTCAACAGGGGACAATCAGCCCCAGCATTTT
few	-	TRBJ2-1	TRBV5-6	CASSFRAMGNNEQFF	TGTGCCAGCAGCTTCCGGGCGATGGGTAACAATGAGCAGTTCTTC
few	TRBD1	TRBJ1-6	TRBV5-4	CASSLDRGSSPLHF	TGTGCCAGCAGCCTGGACAGGGGTAGTTCACCCCTCCACTTT
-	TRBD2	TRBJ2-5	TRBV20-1	CSAREGLAIGETQYF	TGCAGTGCTAGAGAGGGACTAGCGATTGGCGAGACCCAGTACTTC
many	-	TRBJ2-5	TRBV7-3	CASSLTAGGGETQYF	TGTGCCAGCAGCTTAACTGCGGGTGGGGGGGAGACCCAGTACTTC
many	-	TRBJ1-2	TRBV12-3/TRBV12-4	CASSPGRSYGYTF	TGTGCCAGCAGCCCGGGACGGAGCTATGGCTACACCTTC
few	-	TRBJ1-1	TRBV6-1	CASSTTSGGHTEAFF	TGTGCCAGCAGTACGACCTCAGGCGGGCACACTGAAGCTTTCTTT
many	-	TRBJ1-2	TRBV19	CASSSATGNGYTF	TGTGCCAGTAGTTCGGCAACGGGAAATGGCTACACCTTC
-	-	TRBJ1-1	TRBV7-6	CASSLDRHTEAFF	TGTGCCAGCAGCCTCGACAGACACACTGAAGCTTTCTTT
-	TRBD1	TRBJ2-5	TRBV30	CAWSVSTGWQETQYF	TGTGCCTGGAGTGTATCGACAGGGTGGCAAGAGACCCAGTACTTC
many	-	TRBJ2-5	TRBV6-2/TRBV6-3	CASSHQRGTQYF	TGTGCCAGCAGCCATCAGAGGGGGACCCAGTACTTC
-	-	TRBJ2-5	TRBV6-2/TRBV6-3	CASSAGAETQYF	TGTGCCAGCAGTGCCGGGGCGGAGACCCAGTACTTC
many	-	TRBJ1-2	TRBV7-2	CASSQKARYTF	TGTGCCAGCAGCCAAAAGGCCCGCTACACCTTC
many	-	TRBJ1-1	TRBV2	CASGALGGEGEAFF	TGTGCCAGCGGCGCCCTAGGCGGGGAGGGAGAAGCTTTCTTT
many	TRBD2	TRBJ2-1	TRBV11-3	CASSRLGGEREGEQFF	TGTGCCAGCAGCCGCCTGGGGGGTGAGCGGGAGGGTGAGCAGTTCTTC
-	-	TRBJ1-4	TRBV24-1	CATSDHTATNEKLFF	TGTGCCACCAGTGACCACACAGCAACTAATGAAAAACTGTTTTTT
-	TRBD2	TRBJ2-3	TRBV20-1	CSAPLAGGVTDTQYF	TGCAGTGCGCCTTTAGCGGGAGGGGTCACAGATACGCAGTATTTT
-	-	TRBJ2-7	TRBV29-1	CSVSRDNEQYF	TGCAGCGTATCCAGGGACAACGAGCAGTACTTC
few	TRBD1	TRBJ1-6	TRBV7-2	CASSLGQGVSPLHF	TGTGCCAGCAGCTTAGGACAGGGAGTTTCACCCCTCCACTTT
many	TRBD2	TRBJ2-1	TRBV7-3	CASSSSSGRVNEQFF	TGTGCCAGCAGCTCCTCTAGCGGGAGGGTAAATGAGCAGTTCTTC
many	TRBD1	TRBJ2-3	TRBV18	CASSPRDRWEDTQYF	TGTGCCAGCTCACCACGGGACAGATGGGAGGATACGCAGTATTTT
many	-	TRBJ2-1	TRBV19	CASSMWGVGQFF	TGTGCCAGTAGTATGTGGGGGGTGGGGCAGTTCTTC
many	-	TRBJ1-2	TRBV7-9	CASSPTRDYGYTF	TGTGCCAGCAGCCCAACCAGGGATTATGGCTACACCTTC
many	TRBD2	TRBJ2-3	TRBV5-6	CASSLDLAGGHTDTQYF	TGTGCCAGCAGCTTGGACCTAGCGGGGGGGCATACAGATACGCAGTATTTT
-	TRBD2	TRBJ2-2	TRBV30	CAWRIAGVGNTGELFF	TGTGCCTGGAGAATAGCGGGAGTAGGTAACACCGGGGAGCTGTTTTTT
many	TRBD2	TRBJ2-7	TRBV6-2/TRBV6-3	CASTEGGPKVYEQYF	TGTGCCAGCACCGAGGGAGGGCCAAAGGTCTACGAGCAGTACTTC
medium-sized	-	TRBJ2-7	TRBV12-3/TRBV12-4	CASSFPQGIRDF	TGTGCCAGCAGTTTCCCGCAGGGTATCCGCGACTTC
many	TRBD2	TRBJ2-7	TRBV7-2	CASSSAGTSGPYEQYF	TGTGCCAGCAGCTCCGCCGGGACTAGCGGCCCCTACGAGCAGTACTTC
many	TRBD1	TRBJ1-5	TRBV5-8	CASSLRTGPNQPQHF	TGTGCCAGCAGCTTGAGGACAGGGCCCAATCAGCCCCAGCATTTT
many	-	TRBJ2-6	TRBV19	CASSNGGANVLTF	TGTGCCAGTAGTAACGGTGGGGCCAACGTCCTGACTTTC
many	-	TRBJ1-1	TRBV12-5	CASGLSGGTEAFF	TGTGCTAGTGGTTTGTCCGGGGGCACTGAAGCTTTCTTT
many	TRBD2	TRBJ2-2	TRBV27	CASSLNPSGGKTGELFF	TGTGCCAGCAGTCTAAACCCTAGCGGCGGGAAGACCGGGGAGCTGTTTTTT
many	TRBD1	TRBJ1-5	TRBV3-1	CASRRGTGEPQHF	TGTGCCAGCAGGCGAGGGACAGGGGAGCCCCAGCATTTT
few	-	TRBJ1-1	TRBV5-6	CASSKLGVAATEAFF	TGTGCCAGCAGCAAATTGGGGGTGGCCGCCACTGAAGCTTTCTTT
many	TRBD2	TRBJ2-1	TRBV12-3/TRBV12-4	CASSLRAWGGYNEQFF	TGTGCCAGCAGTTTAAGGGCTTGGGGGGGCTACAATGAGCAGTTCTTC